Presented here are 18 T cell receptor beta chains from one specimen sequenced in a study of blood T cell repertoires in COVID-19. Clones were sequenced by immunoSEQ multiplex PCR, and TCRdb holds only the in-frame ones, with some missing. This table holds under 150,000 clones, 75% to 90% found once. What was sequenced was PBMCs or T cells enriched from blood (not recorded which). All receptors derive from a woman between 50 and 59 years old who had recovered from COVID-19.

The gene calls are TRBV5-5 and TRBJ1-1; D is unresolved. CDR3 length: 15 amino acids. The V end lost 4 bases, the J end lost 3 bases, and 16 bases lay between the germline ends. In germline, CDR1 is SGHKS, CDR2 YYEKEE (reference sequence). The CDR3 is CASSLDVGEDTEAFF. The CDR3 nucleotides are TGTGCCAGCAGCCTTGACGTCGGAGAGGACACTGAAGCTTTCTTT.

The CDR3 coding sequence is TGTGCCAGCAGCCAGATTAGCGGCGTCACAGATACGCAGTATTTT. Protein: CASSQISGVTDTQYF. This chain links TRBV3-1 (or the pseudogene TRBV3-2) with TRBJ2-3; tentatively, D is TRBD2 (6 bases). The CDR3 has 15 amino acids. V was clipped by 3 bases and J by 2 bases, with 12 bases between them. Germline lookup yields CDR1 LGHDT and CDR2 YNNKEL (reference sequence).

This chain links TRBV14 with TRBJ2-3; 9 bases map to TRBD1. V lost 2 bases to trimming and J lost 6 bases; unmatched junction nucleotides: 12. The germline gives CDR1 SGHDN, CDR2 FVKESK. This CDR3 spans 17 amino acids. CDR3 amino acids: CASSQKSWDRAKDTQYF. CDR3 in DNA: TGTGCCAGCAGCCAAAAAAGCTGGGACAGGGCTAAGGATACGCAGTATTTT.

The gene calls are TRBV2 and TRBJ1-3; the D gene is possibly TRBD1 (6 bases). With 3 bases removed from V and 2 bases from J, the gap between germline ends came to 11 bases. CDR3 length: 15 residues. CDR1 and CDR2 from the germline V gene are SNHLY and FYNNEI. Written as DNA, the CDR3 is TGTGCCAGCAGTGACAGGGGTTCAACTGGAAACACCATATATTTT. Translated: CASSDRGSTGNTIYF.

The V gene is TRBV10-2, the J gene TRBJ2-7; D may be TRBD1 (5 bases). The CDR3 runs 13 residues. Germline-derived CDR1 and CDR2 are WSHSY and SAAADI. Trimming took off 5 bases at V and 2 bases at J, with 10 bases between the two ends. The DNA of the CDR3 is TGCGCCAGCAGTATCCAGGGCCCCTACGAGCAGTACTTC. This gives the protein CASSIQGPYEQYF.

The rearrangement joins TRBV19 to TRBJ1-1; D gene ambiguous. V was shortened by 4 bases and J by 3 bases, with 6 bases between the two germline ends. Looked up from germline, CDR1 is LNHDA and CDR2 is SQIVND (reference sequence). There are 12 residues in the CDR3. DNA for the CDR3: TGTGCCAGTAGTAGCCAGGACACTGAAGCTTTCTTT. Amino acids: CASSSQDTEAFF.

The chain recombines TRBV4-1 with TRBJ2-7; TRBD1 aligns across 7 bases. J lost 2 bases, V lost 3 bases, and 7 bases had no gene match. Germline lookup yields CDR1 MGHRA and CDR2 YSYEKL. This CDR3 contains 15 residues. The CDR3 DNA sequence: TGCGCCAGCAGCCAGGAGAGACAGGGAGCCTACGAGCAGTACTTC. Protein: CASSQERQGAYEQYF.

The rearrangement links TRBV7-9 to TRBJ1-6, with D maybe TRBD1 (6 bases). CDR1 is SEHNR and CDR2 is FQNEAQ in the germline V gene (reference sequence). CDR3 length: 15 residues. Trimming pared 6 bases from V and 6 bases from J, leaving 15 bases between. The DNA of the CDR3 is TGTGCCAGCAGATCTGACAGGACGCTTAATTCACCCCTCCACTTT. It translates to CASRSDRTLNSPLHF.

This chain links TRBV19 with TRBJ1-2, with D possibly matching TRBD1 (5 bases). The CDR3 totals 15 residues. V lost 4 bases to trimming and J lost 8 bases, with 20 bases between them. Germline V gene sequence: CDR1 LNHDA, CDR2 SQIVND (reference sequence). CDR3 sequence (DNA): TGTGCCAGTAGTAGCCCTGCCCAGGGAGGGGAGGGCTACACCTTC. It encodes CASSSPAQGGEGYTF.

The chain employs TRBV19 and TRBJ1-4; TRBD1 might be the D (6 bases). V gave up 4 bases and J gave up 8 bases, with 17 bases separating them. CDR3 length: 15 residues. The germline CDR1 and CDR2 sequences are LNHDA and SQIVND (reference sequence). The CDR3 nucleotides read TGTGCCAGTAGTAAACAGGGTAATATCGGGGAAAAACTGTTTTTT. Translated: CASSKQGNIGEKLFF.

This rearrangement joins TRBV19 to TRBJ2-3; 13 bases line up with TRBD2. The germline V gene has CDR1 LNHDA and CDR2 SQIVND (reference sequence). There are 17 residues in the CDR3. The V gene end was trimmed by 4 bases and the J gene end by 5 bases; junction bases not matched to a gene: 9. The CDR3 protein is CASSSRLAGGGVDTQYF. For the CDR3, the DNA is TGTGCCAGTAGTAGCCGACTAGCGGGGGGCGGAGTAGATACGCAGTATTTT.

The chain links TRBV4-3 to TRBJ2-7; D is perhaps TRBD2 (5 bases). V gave up 0 bases and J gave up 3 bases, with 12 bases separating them. Germline V gives CDR1 LGHNA, CDR2 YSLEER. This CDR3 comprises 15 residues. CDR3 bases: TGCGCCAGCAGCCAAGATAAAGAGGGATTCTACGAGCAGTACTTC. Translation: CASSQDKEGFYEQYF.

J is TRBJ1-2 and V is TRBV7-3, with D tentatively TRBD1 (5 bases). Trimming pared 2 bases from V and 3 bases from J, leaving 7 bases between. CDR3 length equals 13 residues. The V gene's germline CDR1 is SGHTA and CDR2 FQGTGA. The CDR3 nucleotides read TGTGCCAGCAGCTTAGGGACTCACTATGGCTACACCTTC. Protein sequence: CASSLGTHYGYTF.

The gene calls are TRBV3-1 (or the pseudogene TRBV3-2) and TRBJ1-4, with D possibly matching TRBD1 (5 bases). This CDR3 comprises 14 residues. Germline loops: CDR1 LGHDT, CDR2 YNNKEL (reference sequence). V lost 5 bases, J lost 10 bases, and 17 bases lay in between. The CDR3 coding sequence is TGTGCCAGCAGCACTTACCTCAGGGAAGGAAAACTGTTTTTT. The encoded protein is CASSTYLREGKLFF.

The J gene is TRBJ1-5, the V gene TRBV18; D not resolved. Trimming cost V 3 bases and J 4 bases, with 7 bases left between them. The CDR3 totals 13 residues. Germline loops: CDR1 KGHSH, CDR2 LQKENI. Here the CDR3 reads CASSPAQNQPQHF. The CDR3 nucleotides are TGTGCCAGCTCACCGGCTCAGAATCAGCCCCAGCATTTT.

This chain joins TRBV5-6 and TRBJ1-5; 8 bases agree with TRBD1. CDR1 is SGHDT and CDR2 is YYEEEE in the germline V gene. This CDR3 comprises 17 residues. Losses at the gene ends were 1 base for V and 4 bases for J; bases not matched to a gene: 10. CDR3 residues: CASSLRTGSLTNQPQHF. The CDR3 coding sequence is TGTGCCAGCAGCTTGCGGACAGGGAGTCTGACGAATCAGCCCCAGCATTTT.

The rearrangement links TRBV5-1 to TRBJ2-7, with D perhaps TRBD2 (6 bases). Per germline, CDR1 SGHRS and CDR2 YFSETQ. V lost 4 bases, J lost 2 bases, and 16 bases lay in between. The CDR3 is 15 amino acids. The CDR3 here is CASSPGRDLTYEQYF. The DNA of the CDR3 is TGCGCCAGCAGCCCCGGCCGGGACTTAACCTACGAGCAGTACTTC.

This clone was recorded once. This rearrangement joins TRBV11-2 to TRBJ2-6; D possibly corresponds to TRBD1 (5 bases). V lost 5 bases and J 4 bases, leaving 12 bases between the germline ends. Germline V gene sequence: CDR1 SGHAT, CDR2 FQNNGV. The CDR3 has 15 residues. The CDR3 bases are TGTGCCAGCAGCCCCAGGGTGTCCGGGGCCAACGTCCTGACTTTC. It specifies CASSPRVSGANVLTF. The complete variable domain, with remaining parts taken from reference TRBV11-2 and TRBJ2-6, reads EAGVAQSPRYKIIEKRQSVAFWCNPISGHATLYWYQQILGQGPKLLIQFQNNGVVDDSQLPKDRFSAERLKGVDSTLKIQPAKLEDSAVYLCASSPRVSGANVLTFGAGSRLTVL.